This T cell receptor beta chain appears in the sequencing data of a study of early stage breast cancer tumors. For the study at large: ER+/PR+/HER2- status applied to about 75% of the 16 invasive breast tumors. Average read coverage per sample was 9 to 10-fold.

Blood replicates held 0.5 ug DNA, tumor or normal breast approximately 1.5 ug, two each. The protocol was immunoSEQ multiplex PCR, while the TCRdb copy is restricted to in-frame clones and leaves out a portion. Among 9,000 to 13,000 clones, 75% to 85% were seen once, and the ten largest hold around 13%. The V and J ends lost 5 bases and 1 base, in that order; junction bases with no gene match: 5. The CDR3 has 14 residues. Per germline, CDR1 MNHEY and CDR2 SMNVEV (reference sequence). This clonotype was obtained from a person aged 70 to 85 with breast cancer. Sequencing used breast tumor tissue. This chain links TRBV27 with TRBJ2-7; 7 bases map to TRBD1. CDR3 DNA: TGTGCCAGCAGTCCGTGGACAGGTTCCTACGAGCAGTACTTC. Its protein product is CASSPWTGSYEQYF.